This T cell receptor (beta chain) stems from a study of sequential checkpoint blockade in melanoma. About the study: Both treatment sequences were followed by maintenance nivolumab.

Assay: immunoSEQ multiplex PCR; the TCRdb copy retains only in-frame clones and omits some. The table includes under 45,000 clones, about four fifths detected once. This clone was recorded only once. V was clipped by 5 bases and J by 5 bases, with 10 bases between them. The CDR3 runs to 14 residues. CDR1 is WSHSY, CDR2 SAAADI, per germline. The sample's treatment: randomized to nivolumab then ipilimumab (arm A) or the reverse (arm B). DNA-damaging chemotherapy had not been given to any patient beforehand. The sequencing used CD8+ T cells sorted from blood (inferred from file names), collected from a patient given nivolumab and ipilimumab in sequence. The chain couples TRBV10-2 to TRBJ1-6, with D tentatively TRBD1 (6 bases). The clonotype comes from a human donor with melanoma. The chain's CDR3 is CASSLSGDNSPLHF. Written as DNA, the CDR3 is TGCGCCAGCAGTTTATCAGGGGATAATTCACCCCTCCACTTT.